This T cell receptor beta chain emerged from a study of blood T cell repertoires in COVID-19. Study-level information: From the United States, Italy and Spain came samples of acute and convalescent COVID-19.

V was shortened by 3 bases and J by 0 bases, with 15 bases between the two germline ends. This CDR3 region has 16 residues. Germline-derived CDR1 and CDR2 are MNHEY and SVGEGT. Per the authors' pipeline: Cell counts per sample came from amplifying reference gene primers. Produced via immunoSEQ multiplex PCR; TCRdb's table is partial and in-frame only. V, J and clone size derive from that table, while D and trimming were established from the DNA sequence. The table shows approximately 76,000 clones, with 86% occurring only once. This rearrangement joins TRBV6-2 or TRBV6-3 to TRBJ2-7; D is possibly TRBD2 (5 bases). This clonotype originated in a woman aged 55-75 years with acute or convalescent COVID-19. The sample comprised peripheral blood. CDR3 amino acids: CASSYSGVGVSYEQYF. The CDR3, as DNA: TGTGCCAGCAGTTATTCCGGGGTGGGCGTCTCCTACGAGCAGTACTTC.